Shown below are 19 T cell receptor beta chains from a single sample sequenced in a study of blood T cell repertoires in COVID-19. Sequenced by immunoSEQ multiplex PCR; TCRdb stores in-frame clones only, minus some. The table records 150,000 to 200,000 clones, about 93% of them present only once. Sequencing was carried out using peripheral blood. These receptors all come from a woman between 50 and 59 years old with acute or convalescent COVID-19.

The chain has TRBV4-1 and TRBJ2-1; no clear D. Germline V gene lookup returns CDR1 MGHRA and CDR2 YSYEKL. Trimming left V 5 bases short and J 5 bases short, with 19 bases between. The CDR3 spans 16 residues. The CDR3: CASSTPLANPDNEQFF. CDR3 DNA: TGCGCCAGCAGCACCCCGTTGGCCAACCCTGACAATGAGCAGTTCTTC.

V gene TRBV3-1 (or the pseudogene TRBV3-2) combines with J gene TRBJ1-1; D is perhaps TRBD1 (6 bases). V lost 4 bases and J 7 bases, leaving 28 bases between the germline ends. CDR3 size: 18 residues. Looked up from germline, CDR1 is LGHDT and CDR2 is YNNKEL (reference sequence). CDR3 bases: TGTGCCAGCAGCCTTTTTCCGGGGGGCCCTTCGGGTCTGGGTGAAGCTTTCTTT. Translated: CASSLFPGGPSGLGEAFF.

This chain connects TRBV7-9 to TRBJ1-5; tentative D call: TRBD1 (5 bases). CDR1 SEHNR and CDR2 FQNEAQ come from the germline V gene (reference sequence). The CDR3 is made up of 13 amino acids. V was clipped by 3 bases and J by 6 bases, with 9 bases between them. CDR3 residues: CASSFGGIQPQHF. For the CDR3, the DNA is TGTGCCAGCAGCTTTGGGGGGATTCAGCCCCAGCATTTT.

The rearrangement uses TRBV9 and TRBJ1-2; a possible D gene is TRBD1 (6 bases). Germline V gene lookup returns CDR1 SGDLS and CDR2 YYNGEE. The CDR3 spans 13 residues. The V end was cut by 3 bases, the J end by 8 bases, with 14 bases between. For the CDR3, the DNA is TGTGCCAGCAGCGGACGCGGGGGGCACGGCTACACCTTC. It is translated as CASSGRGGHGYTF.

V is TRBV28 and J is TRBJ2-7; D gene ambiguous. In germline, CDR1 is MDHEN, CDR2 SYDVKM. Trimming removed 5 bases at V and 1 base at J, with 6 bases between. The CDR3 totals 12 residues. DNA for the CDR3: TGTGCCAGCAGTGAGCGTTCCTACGAGCAGTACTTC. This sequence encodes CASSERSYEQYF. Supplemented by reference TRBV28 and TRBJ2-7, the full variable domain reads DVKVTQSSRYLVKRTGEKVFLECVQDMDHENMFWYRQDPGLGLRLIYFSYDVKMKEKGDIPEGYSVSREKKERFSLILESASTNQTSMYLCASSERSYEQYFGPGTRLTVT.

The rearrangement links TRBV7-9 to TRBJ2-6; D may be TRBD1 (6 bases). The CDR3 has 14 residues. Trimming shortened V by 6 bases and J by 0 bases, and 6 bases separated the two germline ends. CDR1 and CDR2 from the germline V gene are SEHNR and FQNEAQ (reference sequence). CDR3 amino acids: CASRQGSGANVLTF. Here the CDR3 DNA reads TGTGCCAGCAGACAGGGCTCTGGGGCCAACGTCCTGACTTTC.

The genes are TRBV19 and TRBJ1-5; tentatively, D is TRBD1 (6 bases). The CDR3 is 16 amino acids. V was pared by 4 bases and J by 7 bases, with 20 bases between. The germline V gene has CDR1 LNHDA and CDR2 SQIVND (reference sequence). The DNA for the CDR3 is TGTGCCAGTAGTAATGGCCCCGCCGGAGACAGGCAGCCCCAGCATTTT. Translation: CASSNGPAGDRQPQHF.

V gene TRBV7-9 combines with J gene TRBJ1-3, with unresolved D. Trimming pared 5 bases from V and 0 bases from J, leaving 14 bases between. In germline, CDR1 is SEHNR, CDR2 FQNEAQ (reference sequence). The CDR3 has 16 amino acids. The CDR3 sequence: CASSHLEKSSGNTIYF. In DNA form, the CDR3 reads TGTGCCAGCAGCCACCTCGAGAAGAGCTCTGGAAACACCATATATTTT.

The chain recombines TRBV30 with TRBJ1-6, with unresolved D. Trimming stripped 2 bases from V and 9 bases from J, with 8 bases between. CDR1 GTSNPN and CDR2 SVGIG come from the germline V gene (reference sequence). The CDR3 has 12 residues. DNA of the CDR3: TGTGCCTGGAGTCCACACAGTTCACCCCTCCACTTT. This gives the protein CAWSPHSSPLHF.

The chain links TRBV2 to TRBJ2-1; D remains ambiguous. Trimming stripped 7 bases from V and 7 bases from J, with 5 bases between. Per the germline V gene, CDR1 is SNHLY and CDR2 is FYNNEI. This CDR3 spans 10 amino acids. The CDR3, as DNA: TGTGCCAGCACTAGTAATGAGCAGTTCTTC. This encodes CASTSNEQFF.

This CDR3 is CASSIPGQGRTEAFF. CDR3 sequence (DNA): TGTGCCAGTAGTATACCAGGACAGGGGAGGACTGAAGCTTTCTTT. The J gene is TRBJ1-1, the V gene TRBV19; 9 bases map to TRBD1. This CDR3 is built from 15 residues. V trimming: 2 bases; J trimming: 5 bases; junction bases outside the gene matches: 6. Per the germline V gene, CDR1 is LNHDA and CDR2 is SQIVND (reference sequence).

The CDR3 sequence is CASSLYGNIQYF. The CDR3 coding sequence is TGTGCCAGCAGCTTATACGGAAACATTCAGTACTTC. J is TRBJ2-4 and V is TRBV7-9; no clear D gene. The CDR3 covers 12 residues. Deletions cut 2 bases from V and 6 bases from J, with 5 bases between. The germline CDR1 and CDR2 sequences are SEHNR and FQNEAQ (reference sequence).

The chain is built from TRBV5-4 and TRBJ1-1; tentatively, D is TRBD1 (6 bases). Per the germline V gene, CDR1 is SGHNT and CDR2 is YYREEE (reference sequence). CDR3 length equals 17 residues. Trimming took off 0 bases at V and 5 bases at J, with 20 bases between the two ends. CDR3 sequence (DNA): TGTGCCAGCAGCTTGGTCGACAGGTCGTTCGGTGGGACTGAAGCTTTCTTT. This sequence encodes CASSLVDRSFGGTEAFF.

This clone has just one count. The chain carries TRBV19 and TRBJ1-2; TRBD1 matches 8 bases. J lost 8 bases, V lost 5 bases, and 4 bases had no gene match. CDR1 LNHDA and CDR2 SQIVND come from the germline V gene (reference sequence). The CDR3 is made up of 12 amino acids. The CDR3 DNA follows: TGTGCCAGTAGTCAGGGGGCAGGAGGCTACACCTTC. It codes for CASSQGAGGYTF.

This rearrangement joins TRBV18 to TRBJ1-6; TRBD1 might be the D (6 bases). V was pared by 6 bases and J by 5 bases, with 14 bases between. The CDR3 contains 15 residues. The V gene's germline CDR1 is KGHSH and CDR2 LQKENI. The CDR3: CASSAGRGDNSPLHF. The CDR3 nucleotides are TGTGCCAGCTCCGCTGGCAGGGGCGATAATTCACCCCTCCACTTT.

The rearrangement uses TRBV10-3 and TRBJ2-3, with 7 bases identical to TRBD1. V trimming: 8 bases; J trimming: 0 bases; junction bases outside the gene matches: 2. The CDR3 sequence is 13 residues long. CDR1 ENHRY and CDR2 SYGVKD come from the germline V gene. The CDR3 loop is CAIEDRSTDTQYF. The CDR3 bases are TGTGCCATCGAGGACAGGAGCACAGATACGCAGTATTTT.

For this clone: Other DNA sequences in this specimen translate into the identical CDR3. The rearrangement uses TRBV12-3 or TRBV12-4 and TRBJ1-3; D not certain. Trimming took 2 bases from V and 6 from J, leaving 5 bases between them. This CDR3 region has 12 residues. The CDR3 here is CASSLPSNTIYF. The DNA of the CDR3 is TGTGCCAGCAGTTTACCTTCAAACACCATATATTTT.

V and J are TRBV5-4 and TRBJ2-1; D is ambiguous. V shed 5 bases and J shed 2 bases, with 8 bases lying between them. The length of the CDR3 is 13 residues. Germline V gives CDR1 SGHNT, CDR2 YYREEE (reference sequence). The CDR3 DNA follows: TGTGCCAGCAGGAGCGACGCCTACAATGAGCAGTTCTTC. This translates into CASRSDAYNEQFF.

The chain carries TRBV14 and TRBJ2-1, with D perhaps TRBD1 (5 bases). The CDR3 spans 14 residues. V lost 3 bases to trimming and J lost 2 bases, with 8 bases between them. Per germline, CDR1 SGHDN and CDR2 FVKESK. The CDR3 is CASSHRVAYNEQFF. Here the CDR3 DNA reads TGTGCCAGCAGCCACAGGGTTGCCTACAATGAGCAGTTCTTC. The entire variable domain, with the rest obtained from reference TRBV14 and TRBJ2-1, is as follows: EAGVTQFPSHSVIEKGQTVTLRCDPISGHDNLYWYRRVMGKEIKFLLHFVKESKQDESGMPNNRFLAERTGGTYSTLKVQPAELEDSGVYFCASSHRVAYNEQFFGPGTRLTVL.